This T cell receptor (beta chain) was captured by sequencing in a study of blood T cell repertoires in COVID-19. Study details: COVID-19 samples collected from the United States, Italy and Spain covered acute and convalescent phases. Sources were T cells, B-cell-depleted T cells, or PBMCs; the material itself was cDNA or gDNA.

Original data processing: Scientists estimated how many nucleated cells there were by amplifying reference gene primers. TCRdb's copy holds only in-frame clones and misses some; the assay was immunoSEQ multiplex PCR. V and J calls plus clone size are reproduced from that table; the DNA served to infer D and trimming. This table holds some 51,000 clones, less than 90% found once. This CDR3 spans 13 amino acids. V was clipped by 6 bases and J by 2 bases, with 10 bases between them. Germline V gives CDR1 KGHSH, CDR2 LQKENI. This clone was found once. The V and J genes are TRBV18 and TRBJ2-5; D is possibly TRBD1 (6 bases). The receptor's source is a man between 60 and 75 years old with acute or convalescent COVID-19. Sequencing input: peripheral blood. The DNA for the CDR3 is TGTGCCAGCTCGCAGGGGTCTCAAGAGACCCAGTACTTC. Its translation is CASSQGSQETQYF.